This is a list of T cell receptor beta chains from one sample in a study of technical replicates of blood from several donors. Using immunoSEQ multiplex PCR, the repertoire was profiled, and TCRdb retains in-frame clones only, with some absent. The data hold over 70,000 clones, with 90% to 98% observed a single time. Sequencing was carried out using T cells isolated from PBMCs. The receptors come from a human donor in good health. Each CDR3 is given with its conserved first and last residue. The order of the fields is clone size, J gene, V gene, D gene, CDR3 protein, CDR3 DNA. A D gene is named only where the DNA matches it firmly. Only part of the rows carry a size: once, few, many, or a class if the clone is expanded.

- TRBJ1-1 TRBV29-1 - CSVENRNTEAFF TGCAGCGTTGAAAACAGAAACACTGAAGCTTTCTTT
once TRBJ1-5 TRBV5-1 TRBD1 CASSLGTGGGQPQHF TGCGCCAGCAGCTTGGGAACAGGGGGAGGTCAGCCCCAGCATTTT
- TRBJ2-1 TRBV9 TRBD2 CASSASGGANEQFF TGTGCCAGCAGCGCTAGCGGGGGGGCCAATGAGCAGTTCTTC
- TRBJ2-5 TRBV7-6 - CASSLEPGETQYF TGTGCCAGCAGCTTAGAGCCGGGGGAGACCCAGTACTTC
- TRBJ2-7 TRBV6-1 TRBD1 CASNPGQGYEQYF TGTGCCAGCAATCCGGGACAGGGATACGAGCAGTACTTC
- TRBJ1-5 TRBV28 TRBD1 CASSLARGSLNQPQHF TGTGCCAGCAGTTTGGCCAGGGGGTCCCTCAATCAGCCCCAGCATTTT
few TRBJ1-1 TRBV28 - CASSLATGRTEAFF TGTGCCAGCAGTTTGGCTACAGGTCGCACTGAAGCTTTCTTT
- TRBJ2-1 TRBV5-1 - CASSLGTTNEQFF TGCGCCAGCAGCTTGGGGACTACCAATGAGCAGTTCTTC
- TRBJ2-6 TRBV4-1 TRBD1 CASSQSRDRVFSGANVLTF TGCGCCAGCAGCCAGAGCCGGGACAGGGTATTTTCTGGGGCCAACGTCCTGACTTTC
- TRBJ2-3 TRBV30 TRBD2 CAWSVGGGDADTQYF TGTGCCTGGAGTGTGGGCGGGGGGGATGCAGATACGCAGTATTTT
- TRBJ1-1 TRBV19 - CASRTFNTEAFF TGTGCCAGTAGGACATTCAACACTGAAGCTTTCTTT
- TRBJ2-1 TRBV9 - CASSVSIPEQGEQFF TGTGCCAGCAGCGTATCTATCCCGGAACAGGGTGAGCAGTTCTTC
- TRBJ2-3 TRBV10-1 - CASSNEWRSTDTQYF TGCGCCAGCAGTAACGAGTGGCGGAGCACAGATACGCAGTATTTT
once TRBJ2-1 TRBV28 - CASSLPLPRNQREANEQFF TGTGCCAGCAGTTTACCCTTACCCCGGAATCAGAGGGAGGCTAATGAGCAGTTCTTC
- TRBJ2-5 TRBV25-1 TRBD1 CASSELRGQQETQYF TGTGCCAGCAGTGAACTAAGGGGACAGCAAGAGACCCAGTACTTC
- TRBJ2-3 TRBV10-1 TRBD2 CASSESGGAGDTQYF TGCGCCAGCAGTGAAAGCGGGGGGGCCGGAGATACGCAGTATTTT